Listed below are T cell receptor beta chains from one sample, sequenced in a study of T cells after yellow fever vaccination. TCRdb redid the calling of the 5' RACE reads with MiXCR, one entry per CDR3 protein. The data hold around 610,000 distinct CDR3 sequences, with approximately 12% observed a single time. This sample comprised PBMCs, obtained on the day of the yellow fever booster vaccination. Receptor source: a man aged 25 to 40 who received the YFV17D yellow fever vaccine. CDR3s include the opening cysteine and the closing phenylalanine or tryptophan. The D gene is left open where the match is weak. Rows may omit the clone size; those that give it use once, few, many or a size class.

V,D,size,J,CDR3,DNA
TRBV14,TRBD1,.,TRBJ2-2,CASSQEQGTAFLNNTGELFF,TGTGCCAGCAGCCAAGAACAAGGGACAGCTTTTCTAAATAACACCGGGGAGCTGTTTTTT
TRBV28,.,.,TRBJ2-1,CASSFGGGQNNEQFF,TGTGCCAGCAGTTTCGGGGGAGGTCAAAACAATGAGCAGTTCTTC
TRBV20-1,.,.,TRBJ2-7,CSAVAQASYEQYF,TGCAGTGCGGTGGCACAGGCCTCCTACGAGCAGTACTTC
TRBV7-9,.,few,TRBJ2-7,CASSLVQGKSYEQYF,TGTGCCAGCAGCTTAGTCCAGGGGAAGTCCTACGAGCAGTACTTC
TRBV21-1,.,few,TRBJ2-7,CASLQGGQYF,TGTGCCAGTTTACAGGGCGGGCAGTACTTC
TRBV2,TRBD1,few,TRBJ1-1,CASRRWTGVGVNTEAFF,TGTGCCAGCAGACGATGGACAGGGGTAGGGGTGAACACTGAAGCTTTCTTT
TRBV28,.,few,TRBJ1-2,CASSPRDGMVGGYGYTF,TGTGCCAGCAGTCCGCGGGACGGGATGGTTGGAGGTTATGGCTACACCTTC
TRBV18,TRBD1,.,TRBJ1-3,CASRRGNSGNTIYF,TGTGCCAGCCGCAGGGGGAACTCTGGAAACACCATATATTTT
TRBV7-8,.,few,TRBJ2-7,CASSLRVTNYEQYF,TGTGCCAGCAGCTTAAGGGTCACCAATTACGAGCAGTACTTC
TRBV5-1,.,.,TRBJ2-7,CASSVGHLIFHEQYF,TGCGCCAGCAGCGTGGGACACCTTATATTCCACGAGCAGTACTTC
TRBV12-3/TRBV12-4,.,few,TRBJ1-1,CASSFIIQDAPGKAFF,TGTGCCAGCAGTTTTATTATACAGGACGCACCTGGCAAAGCTTTCTTT
TRBV12-3/TRBV12-4,TRBD2,few,TRBJ2-1,CASSPILLAGEPNEQFF,TGTGCCAGCAGCCCCATCCTCCTAGCGGGAGAACCCAATGAGCAGTTCTTC
TRBV2,.,.,TRBJ2-7,CASRGDSHYEQYF,TGTGCCAGCAGAGGGGACTCCCACTACGAGCAGTACTTC
TRBV15,TRBD2,few,TRBJ2-3,CATSKLRTSPGDTQYF,TGTGCCACCAGCAAATTAAGGACTAGCCCCGGAGATACGCAGTATTTT
TRBV20-1,.,few,TRBJ2-5,CSATSDEWGGVTQYF,TGCAGTGCTACTAGCGACGAATGGGGCGGGGTGACCCAGTACTTC
TRBV6-1,.,few,TRBJ2-2,CASRATGSSGELFF,TGTGCCAGCAGAGCAACAGGGTCCTCCGGGGAGCTGTTTTTT
TRBV20-1,.,few,TRBJ2-7,CSARSDSTYEQYF,TGCAGTGCCCGAAGTGACAGTACCTACGAGCAGTACTTC
TRBV11-2,.,few,TRBJ1-2,CASSKQGSGYTF,TGTGCCAGCAGCAAACAGGGTTCCGGCTACACCTTC
TRBV4-1,TRBD2,few,TRBJ2-7,CASSHPRHTGGYEQYF,TGCGCCAGCAGCCATCCCCGACATACGGGGGGCTACGAGCAGTACTTC
TRBV27,.,many,TRBJ1-2,CASSLRAGALANYGYTF,TGTGCCAGCAGTTTAAGAGCAGGGGCGCTAGCTAACTATGGCTACACCTTC
TRBV5-1,.,.,TRBJ2-2,CASSLSAVNTGELFF,TGCGCCAGCAGCTTAAGTGCCGTGAACACCGGGGAGCTGTTTTTT
TRBV12-3/TRBV12-4,.,few,TRBJ2-3,CASSYVWTDTQYF,TGTGCCAGCAGTTACGTTTGGACAGATACGCAGTATTTT
TRBV7-9,.,few,TRBJ1-6,CASSLGFSPLHF,TGTGCCAGCAGCTTAGGGTTTTCACCCCTCCACTTT
TRBV12-3/TRBV12-4,.,.,TRBJ2-5,CASSLAQGTQETQYF,TGTGCCAGCAGTTTAGCGCAAGGCACTCAAGAGACCCAGTACTTC
TRBV7-2,.,few,TRBJ1-3,CASSVSLGLRDTIYF,TGTGCCAGCAGCGTCAGTCTCGGGCTTAGGGACACCATATATTTT
TRBV29-1,TRBD1,.,TRBJ2-1,CSVGPSPGQEVYNEQFF,TGCAGCGTTGGGCCCTCACCCGGACAGGAGGTTTACAATGAGCAGTTCTTC